The 14 T cell receptor beta chains in this list originate from one sample, sequenced in a study of cytomegalovirus exposure and HLA in healthy donors. PCR used 60 Vbeta primers and 13 Jbeta primers. The method was immunoSEQ multiplex PCR; TCRdb's version includes in-frame clones alone and lacks a portion of them. The sample records 200,000 or so clones, approximately 78% being singletons. The sequenced material came from PBMCs. Receptors originate from a young woman in good health and CMV-seronegative.

V is TRBV6-5 and J is TRBJ1-1, with 7 bases matching TRBD1. Germline V CDR1 and CDR2: MNHEY, SVGAGI. This CDR3 comprises 15 residues. With 4 bases clipped from V and 1 base from J, the junction kept 6 bases outside the gene matches. CDR3 nucleotide sequence: TGTGCCAGCAGTTCCGCCGGACAGGAGAACACTGAAGCTTTCTTT. Residues: CASSSAGQENTEAFF.

The chain is built from TRBV7-9 and TRBJ1-1; D not resolved. V was pared by 1 base and J by 0 bases, with 9 bases between. The CDR3 runs 15 residues. Germline lookup yields CDR1 SEHNR and CDR2 FQNEAQ (reference sequence). The CDR3 protein is CASSLDVRMNTEAFF. Written as DNA, the CDR3 is TGTGCCAGCAGCTTAGATGTCCGTATGAACACTGAAGCTTTCTTT.

The chain joins TRBV15 to TRBJ2-1; 10 bases match TRBD2. The CDR3 spans 14 residues. The V gene's germline CDR1 is LNHNV and CDR2 YYDKDF (reference sequence). V lost 8 bases and J lost 2; bases outside the gene matches: 3. CDR3 bases: TGTGCCACCCAAACTAGCGGGACCTACAATGAGCAGTTCTTC. It encodes CATQTSGTYNEQFF.

The chain uses TRBV15 and TRBJ2-7; tentatively, D is TRBD1 (5 bases). The V end was cut by 0 bases, the J end by 8 bases, with 14 bases between. Germline CDR1 LNHNV, CDR2 YYDKDF (reference sequence). This CDR3 has 14 residues. In DNA, the CDR3 is TGTGCCACCAGCAGAGACTTACCTCCGGACAAGCAGTACTTC. Amino acids: CATSRDLPPDKQYF. Full variable domain (missing parts from reference TRBV15 and TRBJ2-7): DAMVIQNPRYQVTQFGKPVTLSCSQTLNHNVMYWYQQKSSQAPKLLFHYYDKDFNNEADTPDNFQSRRPNTSFCFLDIRSPGLGDTAMYLCATSRDLPPDKQYFGPGTRLTVT.

V is TRBV9 and J is TRBJ2-5; maybe TRBD1 (6 bases). The V and J ends lost 6 bases and 5 bases respectively, with 20 bases between them. The CDR3 length is 15 residues. In germline, CDR1 is SGDLS, CDR2 YYNGEE. CDR3 nucleotide sequence: TGTGCCAGCACTCCCGTCCAGGGGTCCGGGGAGACCCAGTACTTC. Translation gives CASTPVQGSGETQYF.

The J gene is TRBJ1-4, the V gene TRBV10-1; D is ambiguous. This CDR3 has 13 amino acids. Trimming took off 3 bases at V and 5 bases at J, with 7 bases between the two ends. Germline values: CDR1 WNHNN, CDR2 SYGVQD (reference sequence). The CDR3 loop reads CASSDSGNEKLFF. CDR3 bases: TGCGCCAGCAGTGATTCGGGAAATGAAAAACTGTTTTTT.

V is TRBV4-1 and J is TRBJ2-5; D is perhaps TRBD1 (5 bases). Germline CDR1 is MGHRA and CDR2 is YSYEKL. The CDR3 has 17 amino acids. V was clipped by 4 bases and J by 5 bases, with 23 bases between them. This CDR3 reads CASSPRKGSIDEETQYF. CDR3 in DNA: TGCGCCAGCAGCCCCCGAAAGGGGTCTATTGATGAGGAGACCCAGTACTTC.

The V gene is TRBV7-9, the J gene TRBJ2-1; 7 bases fit TRBD2. The germline CDR1 and CDR2 sequences are SEHNR and FQNEAQ (reference sequence). J lost 10 bases, V lost 5 bases, and 14 bases had no gene match. There are 15 residues in the CDR3. The CDR3 nucleotides read TGTGCCAGCAGCATCCCGGGAGGTCGCAATTGGGAGCAGTTCTTC. Translated: CASSIPGGRNWEQFF.

The gene calls are TRBV7-6 and TRBJ1-1; the match to TRBD1 covers 10 bases. V lost 5 bases, J lost 5 bases, and 2 bases stayed unmatched. Germline V gives CDR1 SGHVS, CDR2 FNYEAQ. The CDR3 is 13 amino acids. The CDR3 is CASSVGQGTEAFF. CDR3 nucleotides: TGTGCCAGCAGCGTGGGACAGGGGACTGAAGCTTTCTTT.

The chain couples TRBV18 to TRBJ2-6; 9 bases fit TRBD1. CDR3 length equals 17 residues. V lost 2 bases and J lost 1; bases outside the gene matches: 3. CDR1 and CDR2 (germline): KGHSH, LQKENI. CDR3 amino acids: CASSPGTGSSGANVLTF. CDR3 sequence (DNA): TGTGCCAGCTCACCAGGGACAGGGAGTTCTGGGGCCAACGTCCTGACTTTC.

V and J are TRBV27 and TRBJ2-1; no clear D gene. The germline gives CDR1 MNHEY, CDR2 SMNVEV (reference sequence). The CDR3 has 11 amino acids. Trimming took off 9 bases at V and 6 bases at J, with 9 bases between the two ends. CDR3 residues: CASHQVNEQFF. The CDR3 coding sequence is TGTGCCAGTCACCAGGTCAATGAGCAGTTCTTC.

V gene TRBV14 combines with J gene TRBJ2-1, with no clear D. V was shortened by 0 bases and J by 4 bases, with 10 bases between the two germline ends. Germline V gene data show CDR1 as SGHDN and CDR2 as FVKESK. There are 15 residues in the CDR3. CDR3 protein: CASSQDFYMYNEQFF. DNA of the CDR3: TGTGCCAGCAGCCAAGATTTTTATATGTACAATGAGCAGTTCTTC. The full variable domain, its missing parts supplied by reference TRBV14 and TRBJ2-1, is EAGVTQFPSHSVIEKGQTVTLRCDPISGHDNLYWYRRVMGKEIKFLLHFVKESKQDESGMPNNRFLAERTGGTYSTLKVQPAELEDSGVYFCASSQDFYMYNEQFFGPGTRLTVL.

V and J are TRBV2 and TRBJ2-7, with 7 bases identical to TRBD1. J lost 2 bases, V lost 3 bases, and 16 bases had no gene match. The CDR3 is 18 residues long. From germline, CDR1 is SNHLY and CDR2 FYNNEI. For the CDR3, the DNA is TGTGCCAGCAGTGACTCAGAGAGGTGGGACAGCGATACCTACGAGCAGTACTTC. Protein product: CASSDSERWDSDTYEQYF.

The J gene is TRBJ2-7, the V gene TRBV27, with D perhaps matching TRBD1 (6 bases). Germline-derived CDR1 and CDR2 are MNHEY and SMNVEV (reference sequence). Trimming took off 2 bases at V and 0 bases at J, with 8 bases between the two ends. The CDR3 is 14 amino acids. Here the CDR3 DNA reads TGTGCCAGCAGTTTAAAGGGGGACTCCTACGAGCAGTACTTC. This codes for CASSLKGDSYEQYF.